These T cell receptor beta chains were read from a single sample in a study of control samples from healthy donors and cancer patients. The table came from immunoSEQ multiplex PCR; TCRdb's copy has only in-frame clones and leaves some out. The sample includes 100,000 to 150,000 clones, approximately 94% of them seen just once. The sample taken for sequencing was blood. The origin of the receptors is a man aged 25 to 40 in good health. Each CDR3 is given with its conserved first and last residue. Each record gives: D gene, clone size, V gene, J gene, CDR3 protein, CDR3 DNA. D genes are given only for firm matches. Not every row has a clone size; where given, it reads once, few, many or a size class.

TRBD1	.	TRBV27	TRBJ2-7	CASSSSGTGSYEQYF	TGTGCCAGCAGTTCCTCCGGGACAGGGTCCTACGAGCAGTACTTC
.	once	TRBV19	TRBJ1-1	CASSIDHRAYTEAFF	TGTGCCAGTAGTATAGATCACCGGGCGTACACTGAAGCTTTCTTT
.	.	TRBV7-9	TRBJ1-2	CASSSRPTDYGYTF	TGTGCCAGCAGCTCGAGACCGACGGACTATGGCTACACCTTC
TRBD2	once	TRBV7-9	TRBJ2-3	CASSLEALAETDTQYF	TGTGCCAGCAGCTTAGAGGCCCTAGCGGAGACAGATACGCAGTATTTT
TRBD1	.	TRBV4-1	TRBJ2-7	CASSPQGAREQYF	TGCGCCAGCAGCCCACAGGGGGCGAGAGAGCAGTACTTC
.	once	TRBV6-1	TRBJ1-2	CASSEARGAYGYTF	TGTGCCAGCAGTGAAGCTAGGGGGGCCTATGGCTACACCTTC
.	.	TRBV2	TRBJ2-7	CASSDGFYEQYF	TGTGCCAGCAGTGACGGATTTTACGAGCAGTACTTC
TRBD1	.	TRBV6-5	TRBJ2-2	CASMRGRNTGELFF	TGTGCCAGCATGAGGGGGCGGAACACCGGGGAGCTGTTTTTT
TRBD1	.	TRBV12-3/TRBV12-4	TRBJ2-1	CASSPTGDMQFF	TGTGCCAGCAGTCCGACAGGGGATATGCAGTTCTTC
.	.	TRBV10-3	TRBJ1-6	CATMGRQSPLHF	TGTGCCACCATGGGACGGCAATCACCCCTCCACTTT
.	.	TRBV5-6	TRBJ2-5	CASSLALDGSETQYF	TGTGCCAGCAGCTTGGCGCTTGATGGTAGCGAGACCCAGTACTTC
.	.	TRBV2	TRBJ1-1	CASRPGNTEAFF	TGTGCCAGCAGGCCCGGGAACACTGAAGCTTTCTTT
.	.	TRBV29-1	TRBJ2-5	CSVDRGGTGKTQYF	TGCAGCGTTGATAGGGGGGGGACAGGAAAGACCCAGTACTTC
.	once	TRBV16	TRBJ1-2	CASSQSRSPYGYTF	TGTGCCAGCAGCCAATCGCGGTCCCCCTATGGCTACACCTTC
.	.	TRBV29-1	TRBJ1-2	CSVGEGRNYGYTF	TGCAGCGTCGGTGAGGGGCGGAACTATGGCTACACCTTC
.	once	TRBV6-6	TRBJ1-2	CASSEPGQNYGYTF	TGTGCCAGCAGCGAACCGGGACAAAACTATGGCTACACCTTC
TRBD1	once	TRBV6-5	TRBJ2-7	CATGQGDPYEQYF	TGTGCCACCGGACAGGGGGACCCCTACGAGCAGTACTTC
.	.	TRBV30	TRBJ1-1	CAWAGLGRTEAFF	TGTGCCTGGGCGGGACTCGGGAGAACTGAAGCTTTCTTT
.	.	TRBV9	TRBJ1-2	CASSVGSGEGYTF	TGTGCCAGCAGCGTAGGATCAGGGGAAGGCTACACCTTC
.	.	TRBV13	TRBJ2-1	CASSLEKGYNEQFF	TGTGCCAGCAGCTTAGAGAAGGGATACAATGAGCAGTTCTTC
TRBD2	.	TRBV12-3/TRBV12-4	TRBJ2-7	CASSLQAGGEQYF	TGTGCCAGCAGTTTACAAGCGGGGGGTGAGCAGTACTTC
.	once	TRBV9	TRBJ2-7	CASSPPTAPYEQYF	TGTGCCAGCAGCCCCCCGACTGCCCCCTACGAGCAGTACTTC
.	.	TRBV30	TRBJ1-4	CAWTTNEKLFF	TGTGCCTGGACGACTAATGAAAAACTGTTTTTT
.	.	TRBV6-4	TRBJ2-2	CASSEETDRTGELFF	TGTGCCAGCAGTGAAGAGACAGATCGAACCGGGGAGCTGTTTTTT
.	.	TRBV5-1	TRBJ2-5	CASSLAGYETQYF	TGCGCCAGCAGCTTGGCTGGGTACGAGACCCAGTACTTC
TRBD1	.	TRBV7-9	TRBJ1-2	CASSSSRQGYGYTF	TGTGCCAGCAGCTCATCCCGACAGGGCTATGGCTACACCTTC
.	.	TRBV7-2	TRBJ2-3	CASGGGGPLTDTQYF	TGTGCCAGCGGAGGGGGGGGCCCTCTCACAGATACGCAGTATTTT
.	once	TRBV13	TRBJ2-3	CASSSPDGSTDTQYF	TGTGCCAGCAGCTCCCCCGATGGAAGCACAGATACGCAGTATTTT
.	once	TRBV6-1	TRBJ1-5	CASSEAPRGQPQHF	TGTGCCAGCAGTGAAGCGCCGCGGGGGCAGCCCCAGCATTTT
.	.	TRBV27	TRBJ2-2	CASSLRGHTGELFF	TGTGCCAGCAGTTTACGAGGGCACACCGGGGAGCTGTTTTTT
TRBD1	.	TRBV27	TRBJ2-7	CASSLRSPGQGGYEQYF	TGTGCCAGCAGTTTACGGTCGCCCGGACAGGGGGGCTACGAGCAGTACTTC
.	once	TRBV5-1	TRBJ2-7	CASSLVPDSSYEQYF	TGCGCCAGCAGCTTGGTCCCGGACAGCTCCTACGAGCAGTACTTC
.	.	TRBV15	TRBJ2-5	CATSRDLRGPQETQYF	TGTGCCACCAGCAGAGATCTCAGGGGCCCCCAAGAGACCCAGTACTTC
.	.	TRBV7-9	TRBJ1-2	CASSLAGSQPKGNGYTF	TGTGCCAGCAGCTTAGCGGGCTCACAACCCAAGGGGAATGGCTACACCTTC
TRBD1	.	TRBV3-1/TRBV3-2	TRBJ1-2	CASSPTGLGYGYTF	TGTGCCAGCAGCCCGACAGGGCTCGGCTATGGCTACACCTTC
.	once	TRBV3-1/TRBV3-2	TRBJ1-3	CASSQEGAGNTIYF	TGTGCCAGCAGCCAAGAGGGGGCTGGAAACACCATATATTTT
TRBD1	.	TRBV30	TRBJ1-1	CAWMGQEGTEAFF	TGTGCCTGGATGGGACAGGAGGGGACTGAAGCTTTCTTT
.	.	TRBV30	TRBJ2-1	CAWSVKRGMSYNEQFF	TGTGCCTGGAGTGTAAAAAGGGGGATGTCCTACAATGAGCAGTTCTTC
TRBD2	.	TRBV6-6	TRBJ2-7	CASSLDSGELKQYF	TGTGCCAGCAGTTTGGATAGCGGGGAGCTCAAGCAGTACTTC
.	once	TRBV5-5	TRBJ2-7	CASSLEGRGREQYF	TGTGCCAGCAGCTTGGAGGGCAGGGGTAGGGAGCAGTACTTC
TRBD1	.	TRBV4-3	TRBJ1-2	CASSQEGFQGASGYTF	TGCGCCAGCAGCCAAGAAGGTTTCCAGGGGGCTTCCGGCTACACCTTC
.	.	TRBV19	TRBJ1-1	CASTVGAMNTEAFF	TGTGCCAGTACCGTGGGGGCTATGAACACTGAAGCTTTCTTT
.	.	TRBV12-5	TRBJ2-1	CASGLVAGRSYNEQFF	TGTGCTAGTGGTTTGGTAGCAGGGCGCTCCTACAATGAGCAGTTCTTC
.	once	TRBV6-5	TRBJ1-1	CASSRQAIMNTEAFF	TGTGCCAGCAGTAGACAGGCGATCATGAACACTGAAGCTTTCTTT
.	.	TRBV4-3	TRBJ2-3	CASSQDLVGVDTQYF	TGCGCCAGCAGCCAAGATCTGGTGGGAGTGGATACGCAGTATTTT
.	.	TRBV29-1	TRBJ1-1	CSVGDGRSTEAFF	TGCAGCGTTGGAGACGGGAGGAGCACTGAAGCTTTCTTT
TRBD2	.	TRBV29-1	TRBJ2-1	CSVDLGASGGTVWTSSYNEQFF	TGCAGCGTTGATCTCGGGGCGAGCGGGGGGACCGTATGGACGAGCTCCTACAATGAGCAGTTCTTC
.	.	TRBV7-2	TRBJ2-7	CASSSNLGGPYEQYF	TGTGCCAGCAGCTCGAACCTCGGGGGGCCCTACGAGCAGTACTTC
.	.	TRBV7-2	TRBJ1-5	CASSLGQSSNQPQHF	TGTGCCAGCAGCTTAGGACAGAGTAGCAATCAGCCCCAGCATTTT
.	once	TRBV11-2	TRBJ2-5	CASSTDRPGTQYF	TGTGCCAGCAGCACGGACCGGCCAGGGACCCAGTACTTC
TRBD2	.	TRBV6-5	TRBJ2-3	CASSRTSGVTDTQYF	TGTGCCAGCAGCCGGACTAGCGGGGTGACAGATACGCAGTATTTT
.	.	TRBV2	TRBJ2-7	CASSEGHNSYEQYF	TGTGCCAGCAGTGAAGGACACAACTCCTACGAGCAGTACTTC
.	.	TRBV5-6	TRBJ2-7	CASSLGGEQYF	TGTGCCAGCAGCTTGGGGGGCGAGCAGTACTTC
.	.	TRBV27	TRBJ2-7	CASSLSLQGEQYF	TGTGCCAGCAGTTTGTCTTTACAGGGCGAGCAGTACTTC
.	.	TRBV28	TRBJ1-4	CASSSGSTLFF	TGTGCCAGCAGTTCAGGGTCTACTCTGTTTTTT